Following are 19 T cell receptor beta chains from one sample sequenced in a study of HIV-infected patients and healthy controls. 500 ng RNA was reverse transcribed with alpha and beta constant-region primers. Each of the alpha and beta chains got its own library through chain-specific third strand synthesis with indices. TCRdb recomputed calls from the 5' RACE reads with MiXCR, one row per CDR3 protein. The sample includes 15,000 to 20,000 distinct CDR3 sequences, roughly 9.3% seen only once; the top ten take roughly 2.6%. All unsorted peripheral T cells were captured because whole blood was used without fractionation. The specimen sequenced was blood. Receptors originate from an adult in good health.

This clonotype was observed at least ten times. The chain carries TRBV12-3 or TRBV12-4 and TRBJ1-3; D not resolved. The CDR3 sequence is 13 residues long. The V gene lost 3 bases and the J gene lost 2 bases, with 5 bases spanning the gap. CDR3 protein: CASSFGAGNTIYF. The CDR3 nucleotides read TGTGCCAGCAGTTTCGGAGCTGGAAACACCATATATTTT.

This clonotype has just a few counts. The genes are TRBV19 and TRBJ2-1; no definite D call. This CDR3 has 17 residues. In germline, CDR1 is LNHDA, CDR2 SQIVND (reference sequence). V was clipped by 6 bases and J by 0 bases, with 18 bases between them. In DNA, the CDR3 is TGTGCCAGTAGAGACCTGGATGCGGTATTCTCCTACAATGAGCAGTTCTTC. This sequence encodes CASRDLDAVFSYNEQFF.

Many counts were recorded for this clonotype. The rearrangement joins TRBV19 to TRBJ1-5, with D perhaps matching TRBD1 (6 bases). The germline V gene encodes CDR1 LNHDA and CDR2 SQIVND (reference sequence). V lost 3 bases and J 6 bases, leaving 12 bases between the germline ends. The CDR3 runs 14 residues. CDR3 bases: TGTGCCAGTAGTATCCGGGACACGACTCAGCCCCAGCATTTT. It translates to CASSIRDTTQPQHF.

This clonotype was observed many times. This rearrangement joins TRBV6-5 to TRBJ1-1; 7 nucleotides line up with TRBD1. The germline V gene encodes CDR1 MNHEY and CDR2 SVGAGI. The CDR3 is 15 residues long. V lost 0 bases and J lost 2; bases outside the gene matches: 3. The CDR3 loop is CASSYSRQGNTEAFF. For the CDR3, the DNA is TGTGCCAGCAGTTACTCGAGACAGGGCAACACTGAAGCTTTCTTT.

This clonotype was detected many times. The genes are TRBV18 and TRBJ1-2, with D unresolved. Germline assignment: CDR1 KGHSH and CDR2 LQKENI. Trimming pared 6 bases from V and 0 bases from J, leaving 14 bases between. This CDR3 spans 15 amino acids. This chain's CDR3 is CASSSGALSNYGYTF. The CDR3 region has the DNA TGTGCCAGCTCCTCGGGCGCGCTGTCTAACTATGGCTACACCTTC.

This clonotype was seen at least ten times. V and J are TRBV5-5 and TRBJ1-5; possibly TRBD1 for D (5 bases). The CDR3 length is 14 residues. The germline V gene has CDR1 SGHKS and CDR2 YYEKEE (reference sequence). The ends were cut back, 3 bases at V and 4 bases at J, with 11 bases in the middle. DNA of the CDR3: TGTGCCAGCAGCTCTTGGACACAAAATCAGCCCCAGCATTTT. Translated, it gives CASSSWTQNQPQHF.

In its sample, this clonotype was seen many times. The chain employs TRBV7-3 and TRBJ2-2; either TRBD1 or TRBD2 may supply D (5 bases each). The V and J ends lost 10 bases and 5 bases respectively, with 14 bases between them. CDR3 length equals 13 residues. From germline, CDR1 is SGHTA and CDR2 FQGTGA. The CDR3 DNA reads TGTGCCACGGGGCTCAGGGAGACCGGGGAGCTGTTTTTT. Translating it yields CATGLRETGELFF. Complete variable domain (other parts from reference TRBV7-3 and TRBJ2-2): GAGVSQTPSNKVTEKGKYVELRCDPISGHTALYWYRQSLGQGPEFLIYFQGTGAADDSGLPNDRFFAVRPEGSVSTLKIQRTERGDSAVYLCATGLRETGELFFGEGSRLTVL.

This clonotype is labeled medium-sized. This chain joins TRBV5-1 and TRBJ2-7; D not certain. The V gene lost 4 bases and the J gene lost 5 bases, with 13 bases spanning the gap. CDR1 SGHRS and CDR2 YFSETQ come from the germline V gene. The CDR3 is 13 amino acids. In DNA, the CDR3 is TGCGCCAGCAGCCTTATTCCGGGCAACGAGCAGTACTTC. This gives the protein CASSLIPGNEQYF.

By share, this clonotype counts as medium-sized. The rearrangement links TRBV29-1 to TRBJ1-2; 7 nucleotides agree with TRBD1. This CDR3 contains 13 residues. V shed 7 bases and J 4 bases; nucleotides not matched to a gene: 9. Germline V lookup: CDR1 SQVTM, CDR2 ANQGSEA. The CDR3 nucleotides are TGCAGCGCTCCCCAGGGGGTTGGCTATGGCTACACCTTC. It yields the protein CSAPQGVGYGYTF.

This clonotype was counted ten times or more. The rearrangement uses TRBV6-5 and TRBJ1-2; tentatively, D is TRBD1 (6 bases). Germline assignment: CDR1 MNHEY and CDR2 SVGAGI. V lost 7 bases, J lost 0 bases, and 15 bases lay in between. CDR3 length equals 15 residues. In DNA form, the CDR3 reads TGTGCCAGCACCACCGCCGGACAGCCTAACTATGGCTACACCTTC. Its translation is CASTTAGQPNYGYTF.

This clonotype was seen many times. The chain links TRBV24-1 to TRBJ2-3; D gene uncertain. CDR3 length equals 14 residues. CDR1 KGHDR and CDR2 SFDVKD come from the germline V gene. The V gene lost 2 bases and the J gene lost 3 bases, with 8 bases spanning the gap. CDR3 sequence reads: CATSDSAQTDTQYF. CDR3 nucleotide sequence: TGTGCCACCAGTGATTCGGCTCAGACAGATACGCAGTATTTT.

This chain uses TRBV20-1 with TRBJ1-3; TRBD1 matches at 7 bases. This CDR3 is built from 14 residues. Germline CDR1 and CDR2: DFQATT and SNEGSKA (reference sequence). The ends lost 6 bases at V and 5 bases at J; junction bases unmatched: 10. CDR3 DNA sequence: TGCAGTGCAACCGGGACAGCCAAGAGAAACACCATATATTTT. Its translation: CSATGTAKRNTIYF.

By share of the sample, this clonotype is medium-sized (0.01 to 0.1%). The chain uses TRBV7-2 and TRBJ1-4; D is unresolved. V lost 5 bases, J lost 8 bases, and 12 bases lay in between. This CDR3 has 13 residues. The germline gives CDR1 SGHTA, CDR2 FQGNSA. CDR3 nucleotide sequence: TGTGCCAGCAGCGACTACATGAGAGAAAAACTGTTTTTT. This encodes CASSDYMREKLFF.

This clonotype was found many times. The J gene is TRBJ2-1, the V gene TRBV30, with a tentative D call TRBD1 (6 bases). This CDR3 has 12 amino acids. Germline V gene sequence: CDR1 GTSNPN, CDR2 SVGIG (reference sequence). Deletions cut 8 bases from V and 5 bases from J, with 13 bases between. CDR3 protein: CAGRTENNEQFF. The DNA for the CDR3 is TGTGCCGGAAGGACAGAAAACAATGAGCAGTTCTTC. Full variable domain (remainder filled in from reference TRBV30 and TRBJ2-1): SQTIHQWPATLVQPVGSPLSLECTVEGTSNPNLYWYRQAAGRGLQLLFYSVGIGQISSEVPQNLSASRPQDRQFILSSKKLLLSDSGFYLCAGRTENNEQFFGPGTRLTVL.

This clonotype was recorded many times. This sequence joins TRBV28 and TRBJ2-7; 9 positions agree with TRBD1. CDR1 MDHEN and CDR2 SYDVKM come from the germline V gene. V lost 6 bases to trimming and J lost 2 bases; unmatched junction nucleotides: 5. The CDR3 is made up of 14 amino acids. The CDR3 protein is CASSSGTGPYEQYF. CDR3 bases: TGTGCCAGCAGCTCCGGGACAGGGCCCTACGAGCAGTACTTC.

This clonotype is medium-sized in the sample. The chain combines TRBV30 with TRBJ1-4, with 7 positions matching TRBD1. This CDR3 is 13 amino acids long. With V trimmed by 6 bases and J by 6 bases, 7 bases remained unmatched. Germline V gene lookup returns CDR1 GTSNPN and CDR2 SVGIG (reference sequence). CDR3: CACETGIYEKLFF. CDR3 DNA sequence: TGTGCCTGCGAGACAGGGATTTATGAAAAACTGTTTTTT. Variable domain in full (rest from reference TRBV30 and TRBJ1-4): SQTIHQWPATLVQPVGSPLSLECTVEGTSNPNLYWYRQAAGRGLQLLFYSVGIGQISSEVPQNLSASRPQDRQFILSSKKLLLSDSGFYLCACETGIYEKLFFGSGTQLSVL.

This clonotype was recorded many times. The rearrangement uses TRBV14 and TRBJ2-2, with D uncertain. V lost 0 bases and J 6 bases, leaving 5 bases between the germline ends. The CDR3 totals 13 residues. Per germline, CDR1 SGHDN and CDR2 FVKESK. The CDR3 DNA is TGTGCCAGCAGCCAAGATCGGCCCGGGGAGCTGTTTTTT. Translation: CASSQDRPGELFF.

This clonotype was recorded a few times. CDR3 residues: CASSIPGSQPQHF. In DNA form, the CDR3 reads TGTGCCAGTAGTATTCCAGGCAGTCAGCCCCAGCATTTT. The chain carries TRBV19 and TRBJ1-5, with no clear D. This CDR3 has 13 amino acids. V lost 3 bases to trimming and J lost 6 bases, with 9 bases between them. CDR1 is LNHDA and CDR2 is SQIVND in the germline V gene (reference sequence).

This clonotype is termed medium-sized. The CDR3 coding sequence is TGTGCCAGCAGTACCTACCTAATAGGGAGCAATCAGCCCCAGCATTTT. It yields the protein CASSTYLIGSNQPQHF. The chain carries TRBV28 and TRBJ1-5, with D unresolved. Germline V gives CDR1 MDHEN, CDR2 SYDVKM. Deletions cut 5 bases from V and 1 base from J, with 15 bases between. This CDR3 contains 16 residues.